The 10 T cell receptor beta chains in this list originate from one sample, sequenced in a study of metastatic and nonmetastatic thyroid tumors. No treatment of any kind had been given to any patient before thyroid surgery. TCRdb reprocessed the PCR reads using MiXCR. This table has about 33,000 clones, roughly a sixth appearing once. Specimen: blood. These receptors were taken from a male donor with papillary thyroid cancer or a benign thyroid nodule (not recorded which). Some clones in this sample may be carry-over from other donors' samples.

This chain links TRBV6-1 with TRBJ1-2; the match to TRBD1 covers 9 bases. The CDR3 has 14 amino acids. Germline V lookup: CDR1 MNHNS, CDR2 SASEGT. With V trimmed by 6 bases and J by 5 bases, 7 bases remained unmatched. The CDR3 is CASSSGTGFYGYTF. CDR3 DNA: TGTGCCAGCAGCTCCGGGACAGGGTTTTATGGCTACACCTTC.

The chain joins TRBV6-1 to TRBJ2-7, with TRBD1 matching over 8 bases. V was pared by 8 bases and J by 2 bases, with 8 bases of the junction left unmatched. This CDR3 contains 14 residues. Germline-derived CDR1 and CDR2 are MNHNS and SASEGT. This CDR3 reads CASPPDRVPYEQYF. The CDR3 DNA sequence: TGTGCCAGCCCCCCGGACAGGGTGCCCTACGAGCAGTACTTC.

This clone was seen at least ten times. The J gene is TRBJ1-2, the V gene TRBV12-3 or TRBV12-4; possible D gene TRBD1, 5 bases. V was clipped by 1 base and J by 7 bases, with 13 bases between them. This CDR3 has 14 residues. CDR3 bases: TGTGCCAGCAGTTTAGACAGGAGGAGGAGTGGCTACACCTTC. Its translation: CASSLDRRRSGYTF.

This clone appeared many times. The chain recombines TRBV4-3 with TRBJ2-1; 7 positions match TRBD2. The V and J ends lost 6 bases and 10 bases, in that order; junction bases with no gene match: 12. Germline V gives CDR1 LGHNA, CDR2 YSLEER. This CDR3 has 14 amino acids. CDR3 protein: CASRTGTGGSEQFF. The CDR3 nucleotides are TGCGCCAGCAGAACCGGGACGGGGGGATCCGAGCAGTTCTTC.

This clone was recorded a few times. The J gene is TRBJ1-2, the V gene TRBV6-1; D may be TRBD1 (5 bases). Germline V lookup: CDR1 MNHNS, CDR2 SASEGT. V was shortened by 6 bases and J by 0 bases, with 8 bases between the two germline ends. This CDR3 is built from 13 residues. The CDR3 sequence: CASSPGPNYGYTF. The CDR3 nucleotides read TGTGCCAGCAGCCCGGGGCCTAACTATGGCTACACCTTC.

By share of the sample, this clone is medium-sized. The CDR3 is CATTRGVQETQYF. CDR3 bases: TGTGCCACCACACGAGGCGTCCAAGAGACCCAGTACTTC. This chain uses TRBV6-1 with TRBJ2-5; D is undetermined. V lost 10 bases, J lost 1 base, and 13 bases lay in between. This CDR3 is built from 13 residues. Per germline, CDR1 MNHNS and CDR2 SASEGT.

This clone has at least ten counts. This chain connects TRBV6-4 to TRBJ2-3; D uncertain. In germline, CDR1 is MRHNA, CDR2 SNTAGT. V was cut by 6 bases and J by 0 bases, with 10 bases left in between. The CDR3 is made up of 14 amino acids. The CDR3 region is CASSRTVSTDTQYF. In DNA form, the CDR3 reads TGTGCCAGCAGCAGGACGGTGAGCACAGATACGCAGTATTTT.

DNA of the CDR3: TGTGCCAGCAGCTTGACGGGAGGCATCTCCTACAATGAGCAGTTCTTC. Its translation: CASSLTGGISYNEQFF. The rearrangement links TRBV7-3 to TRBJ2-1; 7 bases align to TRBD2. The junction had 5 bases not matched to a gene; V was cut back by 3 bases and J by 0 bases. The CDR3 contains 16 residues. The germline V gene encodes CDR1 SGHTA and CDR2 FQGTGA.

This clone appeared many times. The J gene is TRBJ1-3, the V gene TRBV7-2; D remains unclear. This CDR3 comprises 15 residues. The V end was cut by 0 bases, the J end by 9 bases, with 15 bases between. CDR1 and CDR2 from the germline V gene are SGHTA and FQGNSA. CDR3 nucleotide sequence: TGTGCCAGCAGCTTAGCAGTGGGAGTGGGTACCACCATATATTTT. Translation gives CASSLAVGVGTTIYF.

In this sample, this clone turned up many times. CDR3 in DNA: TGTGCCAGCAGCTACCCCCGGGACGTAGAGACCCAGTACTTC. As protein: CASSYPRDVETQYF. The chain couples TRBV7-9 to TRBJ2-5; D may correspond to TRBD1 or TRBD2 (5 bases each). V lost 4 bases and J 4 bases, leaving 13 bases between the germline ends. Germline CDR1 is SEHNR and CDR2 is FQNEAQ (reference sequence). CDR3 length: 14 residues.